This record covers a single T cell receptor (beta chain). The antigen it recognizes is unknown. No much larger clone is present one base from it, and per-base qualities are unavailable. Each clonotype received, on average, 10x coverage in deep resolution sequencing performed on a MiSeq, where the target depth lay between 1 in 1 million and 1 in 200,000 T cells. The immunoSEQ hsTCRB Kit was used to generate the TCR beta libraries. In the paper's pipeline: Data were analyzed with ImmunoSEQ Data Assistant and ImmunoSEQ Analyzer, with V, D and J genes assigned per IMGT definitions. Clonality, which ranges from 0 to 1, was calculated by subtracting the normalized Shannon entropy of productive rearrangement frequencies from one. Only overrepresented clonotypes making up at least 0.05% of the repertoire of each patient were included in the public clonotype analysis. Approximately 12 age-matched healthy donor repertoires from immuneACCESS were used as controls for clonality. TCRdb carries this immuneACCESS record with in-frame sequences only. Its versions omit some clonotypes, under half of them owing to an unresolved V gene in the studies checked, with the rest unexplained. D and trimming were read from the DNA, whereas the V and J calls and clone size are those reported in that table. Across this sample there are over 200,000 clones, with 70% seen only once. 5.5% to 6% of the sample is held by the ten biggest clonotypes.

This sample was included in a study of cytotoxic CD8 clonotypes in ibrutinib-treated CLL (dated by TCRdb to the early 2020s). Notes on the research overall: The cohort was composed of 11 relapsed/refractory and around 15 treatment-naive patients; IGHV unmutated status was identified in some 17 patients. Partial responses were observed in approximately 24 patients and complete responses in 2; after a median follow-up of 68 months, remission was maintained in approximately 14 patients and progression was observed in roughly 12. Response samples were taken after a median of approximately a year on treatment, ranging from about 6 to 36 months. Cryopreserved peripheral blood mononuclear cells were collected before treatment, at response, and at either disease progression or sustained remission. Every sample from remission and from progressive disease was obtained while the patients were still on ibrutinib. On average, each sample had about 250,000 productive templates and 100,000 or so productive rearrangements. Of the 90 or so participants in the trial, roughly 26 had longitudinal samples available.

CDR1 MNHNS and CDR2 SASEGT were looked up in the germline V gene. The germline V end is reduced by 11 bases and the J end by 8 bases; junction bases left unmatched: 19. The CDR3 goes from the cysteine to the phenylalanine over 15 residues. Only the CDR3 DNA is retained, 45 bases long and in frame from the first base. What the time point label conveys for this sample: about a year on ibrutinib. For TCR beta library preparation, roughly 2 micrograms of genomic DNA were extracted from the cryopreserved PBMCs. Longitudinal blood samples from CLL patients receiving ibrutinib monotherapy were subjected to high-throughput TCR beta sequencing. The patients took part in an open-label, single-center phase 2 trial of ibrutinib monotherapy. Findings and caveats that apply to the study as a whole: Public clonotypes were rare and either contracted or stayed stable during treatment, and the rise in clonality at ibrutinib response reflected the expansion of private clonotypes. Baseline clonality was found to be higher than that of age-matched healthy donors and was strongly correlated with circulating CD8+ T-cell counts. At ibrutinib response clonality went up, during sustained remission it held steady, and at progression it dropped back toward baseline. Sustained-remission and progressing patients did not have matched sampling times, and lymph node repertoires were not examined.

The input for sequencing was PBMCs, taken after 12 months of ibrutinib treatment. The TCR sequence derives from a human donor with chronic lymphocytic leukemia. Recombination connected TRBV6-1 to TRBJ1-1, with 8 bases aligning to TRBD1. The CDR3 reads CAAQRTGLYGPEAFF. The DNA sequence reads TGTGCCGCCCAGCGGACAGGGCTGTATGGGCCCGAAGCTTTCTTT.